This entry concerns a single T cell receptor (beta chain). The record originates from a study of blood T cell repertoires in COVID-19. Trimming took off 6 bases at V and 4 bases at J, with 16 bases between the two ends. The CDR3 extends over 16 amino acids. From germline, CDR1 is MNHNY and CDR2 SVGAGI (reference sequence). The data were produced by immunoSEQ multiplex PCR, yet TCRdb's version contains in-frame clones alone and is incomplete. Of about 180,000 clones listed, 65% to 90% were seen once; the top ten hold about 8.6%. The sample comprised peripheral blood. V is TRBV6-6 and J is TRBJ2-6, with a weak D call TRBD1 (5 bases). The TCR comes from a man aged 50-59 years with active or convalescent COVID-19. The CDR3 DNA sequence: TGTGCCAGCAGGCGGACACCACCGTTGGGGGCCAACGTCCTGACTTTC. Its translation is CASRRTPPLGANVLTF.